This is a list of T cell receptor beta chains from one sample in a study of control samples from healthy donors and cancer patients. Clones were sequenced by immunoSEQ multiplex PCR, and TCRdb holds only the in-frame ones, with some missing. Among tens of thousands of clones, over 85% were seen once, and the ten largest hold around 1.5%. The sample consisted of blood. The receptors were gathered from a woman in her twenties or thirties in good health. The CDR3 runs from the conserved cysteine through the conserved F or W. A D gene is named only where the DNA matches it firmly. Clone size is stated in some rows and not others, as once, few, many or a class when expanded.

V: TRBV6-5; J: TRBJ1-2; D: TRBD1; size: -; length: 16; CDR3: CASSYSGGTGHYGYTF; DNA: TGTGCCAGCAGTTACTCGGGAGGGACAGGGCACTATGGCTACACCTTC
V: TRBV6-5; J: TRBJ2-5; D: TRBD1; size: -; length: 15; CDR3: CASSRGQGNAETQYF; DNA: TGTGCCAGCAGTAGGGGACAGGGGAATGCAGAGACCCAGTACTTC
V: TRBV2; J: TRBJ2-2; D: TRBD2; size: -; length: 14; CDR3: CASDRLAGTGELFF; DNA: TGTGCCAGCGACCGACTAGCGGGCACCGGGGAGCTGTTTTTT
V: TRBV7-2; J: TRBJ1-1; D: -; size: -; length: 14; CDR3: CASSLGGKNTEAFF; DNA: TGTGCCAGCAGCTTAGGCGGGAAGAACACTGAAGCTTTCTTT
V: TRBV6-5; J: TRBJ1-4; D: -; size: -; length: 14; CDR3: CASTEIATNEKLFF; DNA: TGTGCCAGCACGGAGATTGCAACTAATGAAAAACTGTTTTTT
V: TRBV6-2/TRBV6-3; J: TRBJ2-3; D: TRBD2; size: -; length: 18; CDR3: CASSSALRLAEYTDTQYF; DNA: TGTGCCAGCAGCTCGGCGCTAAGACTAGCGGAGTACACAGATACGCAGTATTTT
V: TRBV6-5; J: TRBJ2-6; D: -; size: -; length: 16; CDR3: CASSYGSSSGANVLTF; DNA: TGTGCCAGCAGTTACGGCTCTAGCTCTGGGGCCAACGTCCTGACTTTC
V: TRBV29-1; J: TRBJ2-7; D: -; size: -; length: 12; CDR3: CSVGVRSYEQYF; DNA: TGCAGCGTTGGGGTTCGCTCCTACGAGCAGTACTTC
V: TRBV11-3; J: TRBJ2-7; D: -; size: -; length: 14; CDR3: CASSLVPVSYEQYF; DNA: TGTGCCAGCAGCTTAGTGCCGGTTTCCTACGAGCAGTACTTC
V: TRBV2; J: TRBJ2-2; D: -; size: -; length: 14; CDR3: CASSEGGGSGELFF; DNA: TGTGCCAGCAGTGAAGGTGGGGGGTCCGGGGAGCTGTTTTTT
V: TRBV7-8; J: TRBJ2-2; D: -; size: -; length: 16; CDR3: CASSPRGAANTGELFF; DNA: TGTGCCAGCAGCCCTAGAGGAGCGGCGAACACCGGGGAGCTGTTTTTT
V: TRBV6-6; J: TRBJ2-5; D: TRBD2; size: -; length: 16; CDR3: CASSYSTGRARETQYF; DNA: TGTGCCAGCAGTTACTCGACCGGGAGGGCCCGAGAGACCCAGTACTTC
V: TRBV27; J: TRBJ1-1; D: -; size: -; length: 15; CDR3: CASSLSWQGNTEAFF; DNA: TGTGCCAGCAGTTTATCGTGGCAGGGGAACACTGAAGCTTTCTTT
V: TRBV5-1; J: TRBJ1-2; D: TRBD1; size: -; length: 14; CDR3: CASSLQGADYGYTF; DNA: TGCGCCAGCAGCTTACAGGGGGCGGACTATGGCTACACCTTC
V: TRBV2; J: TRBJ1-2; D: -; size: -; length: 13; CDR3: CASSGEVLYGYTF; DNA: TGTGCCAGCAGTGGAGAAGTCCTGTATGGCTACACCTTC
V: TRBV5-1; J: TRBJ2-7; D: TRBD2; size: once; length: 16; CDR3: CASSTGLAGGYDEQYF; DNA: TGCGCCAGCAGCACCGGACTAGCGGGAGGGTACGACGAGCAGTACTTC
V: TRBV14; J: TRBJ2-3; D: TRBD2; size: -; length: 14; CDR3: CASSQDLAGDTQYF; DNA: TGTGCCAGCAGCCAAGACCTAGCGGGAGATACGCAGTATTTT
V: TRBV29-1; J: TRBJ1-1; D: -; size: few; length: 13; CDR3: CSVVSGVWSEAFF; DNA: TGCAGCGTTGTGAGTGGGGTTTGGAGTGAAGCTTTCTTT
V: TRBV13; J: TRBJ2-7; D: -; size: once; length: 12; CDR3: CASRPPGGEQYF; DNA: TGTGCCAGCAGACCCCCCGGTGGCGAGCAGTACTTC
V: TRBV6-4; J: TRBJ2-2; D: TRBD2; size: -; length: 14; CDR3: CASSEAGDTGELFF; DNA: TGTGCCAGCAGTGAAGCGGGGGACACCGGGGAGCTGTTTTTT
V: TRBV28; J: TRBJ2-2; D: TRBD2; size: -; length: 16; CDR3: CASSTTQRGNTGELFF; DNA: TGTGCCAGCAGCACTACGCAGCGGGGGAACACCGGGGAGCTGTTTTTT
V: TRBV30; J: TRBJ1-3; D: TRBD1; size: -; length: 17; CDR3: CAWSGQYRGYSGNTIYF; DNA: TGTGCCTGGAGTGGTCAATACAGGGGGTACTCTGGAAACACCATATATTTT
V: TRBV28; J: TRBJ1-6; D: -; size: -; length: 12; CDR3: CASSLKASPLHF; DNA: TGTGCCAGCAGTTTAAAAGCATCACCCCTCCACTTT
V: TRBV6-2/TRBV6-3; J: TRBJ2-1; D: -; size: few; length: 13; CDR3: CASSNPPVNEQFF; DNA: TGTGCCAGCAGTAACCCCCCGGTCAATGAGCAGTTCTTC
V: TRBV28; J: TRBJ1-1; D: TRBD1; size: -; length: 13; CDR3: CASREGANTEAFF; DNA: TGTGCCAGCAGGGAGGGGGCAAACACTGAAGCTTTCTTT
V: TRBV2; J: TRBJ1-2; D: TRBD1; size: -; length: 13; CDR3: CARYRGPFYGYTF; DNA: TGTGCCAGATACAGGGGCCCATTCTATGGCTACACCTTC
V: TRBV11-3; J: TRBJ2-3; D: -; size: -; length: 14; CDR3: CASSFSGSTDTQYF; DNA: TGTGCCAGCAGCTTCAGCGGTAGCACAGATACGCAGTATTTT
V: TRBV19; J: TRBJ1-3; D: -; size: -; length: 15; CDR3: CASTSNREHGNTIYF; DNA: TGTGCCAGTACCTCTAACAGGGAGCACGGAAACACCATATATTTT
V: TRBV27; J: TRBJ2-6; D: -; size: once; length: 14; CDR3: CASWQGYGANVLTF; DNA: TGTGCCAGTTGGCAGGGGTATGGGGCCAACGTCCTGACTTTC
V: TRBV5-1; J: TRBJ2-3; D: -; size: -; length: 15; CDR3: CASSLASAVENTQYF; DNA: TGCGCCAGCAGCTTGGCCTCGGCGGTGGAGAATACGCAGTATTTT
V: TRBV4-1; J: TRBJ1-6; D: TRBD1; size: few; length: 15; CDR3: CASSQGQGKNSPLHF; DNA: TGCGCCAGCAGCCAAGGACAGGGGAAGAATTCACCCCTCCACTTT
V: TRBV6-2/TRBV6-3; J: TRBJ1-6; D: -; size: -; length: 17; CDR3: CASSYRGPKSYNSPLHF; DNA: TGTGCCAGCAGTTACCGGGGGCCGAAATCCTATAATTCACCCCTCCACTTT
V: TRBV2; J: TRBJ1-4; D: -; size: -; length: 13; CDR3: CASHRDSNEKLFF; DNA: TGTGCCAGCCACAGGGATTCTAATGAAAAACTGTTTTTT
V: TRBV2; J: TRBJ1-1; D: -; size: -; length: 14; CDR3: CASMKEQGHTEAFF; DNA: TGTGCCAGCATGAAGGAACAGGGCCACACTGAAGCTTTCTTT
V: TRBV7-9; J: TRBJ2-2; D: TRBD2; size: -; length: 15; CDR3: CASSLFSGRSGELFF; DNA: TGTGCCAGCAGCTTATTTAGCGGGAGGAGCGGGGAGCTGTTTTTT
V: TRBV19; J: TRBJ1-2; D: -; size: -; length: 15; CDR3: CASTAGQEFVYGYTF; DNA: TGTGCCAGTACCGCAGGGCAGGAGTTTGTCTATGGCTACACCTTC
V: TRBV9; J: TRBJ2-3; D: -; size: -; length: 15; CDR3: CASSVVAAGSDTQYF; DNA: TGTGCCAGCAGCGTAGTTGCAGCGGGTTCTGATACGCAGTATTTT
V: TRBV19; J: TRBJ1-5; D: -; size: once; length: 15; CDR3: CASREGFQSNQPQHF; DNA: TGTGCCAGTAGAGAGGGATTTCAAAGCAATCAGCCCCAGCATTTT
V: TRBV5-1; J: TRBJ2-1; D: -; size: -; length: 15; CDR3: CASSFSLGDHNEQFF; DNA: TGCGCCAGCAGCTTCTCACTAGGGGATCACAATGAGCAGTTCTTC
V: TRBV6-5; J: TRBJ2-1; D: TRBD2; size: -; length: 15; CDR3: CASAPEAGGPAEQFF; DNA: TGTGCCAGCGCTCCGGAGGCGGGAGGGCCCGCTGAGCAGTTCTTC
V: TRBV2; J: TRBJ1-2; D: -; size: -; length: 15; CDR3: CASSERDTYQNGYTF; DNA: TGTGCCAGCAGTGAAAGGGACACCTACCAGAATGGCTACACCTTC